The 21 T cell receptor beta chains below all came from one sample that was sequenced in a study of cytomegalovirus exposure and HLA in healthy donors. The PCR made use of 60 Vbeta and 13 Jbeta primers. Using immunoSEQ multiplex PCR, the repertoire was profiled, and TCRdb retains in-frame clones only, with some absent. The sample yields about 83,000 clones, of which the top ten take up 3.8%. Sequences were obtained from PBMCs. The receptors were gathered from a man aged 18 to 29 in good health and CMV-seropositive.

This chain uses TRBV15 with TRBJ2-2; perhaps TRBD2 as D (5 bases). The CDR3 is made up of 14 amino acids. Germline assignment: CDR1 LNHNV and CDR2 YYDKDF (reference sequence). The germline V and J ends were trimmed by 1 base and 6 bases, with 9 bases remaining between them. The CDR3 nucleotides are TGTGCCACCAGCAGAGTAGGGCGGGCCGGGGAGCTGTTTTTT. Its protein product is CATSRVGRAGELFF.

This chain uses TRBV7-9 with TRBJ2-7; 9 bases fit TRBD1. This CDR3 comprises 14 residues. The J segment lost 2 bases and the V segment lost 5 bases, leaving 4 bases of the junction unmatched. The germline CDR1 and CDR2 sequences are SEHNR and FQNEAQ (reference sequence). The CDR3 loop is CASSPRTGAYEQYF. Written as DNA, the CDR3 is TGTGCCAGCAGCCCTAGGACAGGGGCCTACGAGCAGTACTTC.

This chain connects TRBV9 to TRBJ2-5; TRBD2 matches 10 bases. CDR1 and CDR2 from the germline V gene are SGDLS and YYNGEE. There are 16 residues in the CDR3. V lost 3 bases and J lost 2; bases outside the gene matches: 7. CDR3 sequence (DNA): TGTGCCAGCAGCGGGTCTAGCGGGGGAGGACAAGAGACCCAGTACTTC. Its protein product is CASSGSSGGGQETQYF.

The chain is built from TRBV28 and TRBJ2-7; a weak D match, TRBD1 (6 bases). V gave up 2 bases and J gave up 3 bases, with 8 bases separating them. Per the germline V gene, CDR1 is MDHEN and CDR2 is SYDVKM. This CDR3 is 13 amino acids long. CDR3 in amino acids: CASSLAQGYEQYF. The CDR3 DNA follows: TGTGCCAGCAGTTTAGCACAGGGCTACGAGCAGTACTTC.

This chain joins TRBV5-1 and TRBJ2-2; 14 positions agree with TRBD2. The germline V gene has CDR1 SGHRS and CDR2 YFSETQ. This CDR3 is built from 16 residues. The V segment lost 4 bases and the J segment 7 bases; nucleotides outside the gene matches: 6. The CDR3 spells CASSMGLAGVSGELFF. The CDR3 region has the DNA TGCGCCAGCAGCATGGGACTAGCGGGAGTTAGCGGGGAGCTGTTTTTT. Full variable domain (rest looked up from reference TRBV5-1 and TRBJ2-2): KAGVTQTPRYLIKTRGQQVTLSCSPISGHRSVSWYQQTPGQGLQFLFEYFSETQRNKGNFPGRFSGRQFSNSRSEMNVSTLELGDSALYLCASSMGLAGVSGELFFGEGSRLTVL.

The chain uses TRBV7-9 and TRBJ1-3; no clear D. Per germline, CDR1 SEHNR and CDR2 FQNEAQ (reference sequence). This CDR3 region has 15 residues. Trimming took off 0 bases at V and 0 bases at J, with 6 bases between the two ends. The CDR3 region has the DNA TGTGCCAGCAGCTTAGCTTCCCTCTCTGGAAACACCATATATTTT. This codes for CASSLASLSGNTIYF.

The CDR3 sequence: CASSPRRGGDGYTF. The CDR3 nucleotides are TGTGCCAGCAGCCCCCGCCGGGGGGGGGACGGCTACACCTTC. The J gene is TRBJ1-2, the V gene TRBV7-9; D might be TRBD1 (5 bases). This CDR3 spans 14 amino acids. CDR1 and CDR2 from the germline V gene are SEHNR and FQNEAQ (reference sequence). V gave up 5 bases and J gave up 8 bases, with 18 bases separating them.

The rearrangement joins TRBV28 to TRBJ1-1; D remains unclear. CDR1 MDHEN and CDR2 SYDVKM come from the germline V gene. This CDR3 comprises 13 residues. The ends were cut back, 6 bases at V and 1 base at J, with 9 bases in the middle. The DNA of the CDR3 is TGTGCCAGCAGCCTTGCGTGGAACACTGAAGCTTTCTTT. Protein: CASSLAWNTEAFF.

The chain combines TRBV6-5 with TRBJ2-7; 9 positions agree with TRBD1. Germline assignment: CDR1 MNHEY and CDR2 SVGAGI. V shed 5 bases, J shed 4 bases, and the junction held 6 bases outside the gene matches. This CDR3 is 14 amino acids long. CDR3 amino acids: CASSELGQGYEQYF. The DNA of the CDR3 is TGTGCCAGCAGTGAATTGGGACAGGGATACGAGCAGTACTTC.

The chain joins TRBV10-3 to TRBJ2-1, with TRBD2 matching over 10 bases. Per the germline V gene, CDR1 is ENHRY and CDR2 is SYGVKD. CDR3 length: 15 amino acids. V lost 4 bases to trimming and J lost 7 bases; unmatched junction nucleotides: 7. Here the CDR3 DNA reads TGTGCCATCAGTGCAGTTCTAGCGGGAGTTAATGAGCAGTTCTTC. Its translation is CAISAVLAGVNEQFF.

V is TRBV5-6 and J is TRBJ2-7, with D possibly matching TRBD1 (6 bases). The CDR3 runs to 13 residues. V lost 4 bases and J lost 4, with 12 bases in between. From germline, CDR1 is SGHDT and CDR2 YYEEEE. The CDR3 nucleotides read TGTGCCAGCAGCCTCAGGGGTCAATACGAGCAGTACTTC. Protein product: CASSLRGQYEQYF. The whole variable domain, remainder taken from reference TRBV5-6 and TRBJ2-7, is DAGVTQSPTHLIKTRGQQVTLRCSPKSGHDTVSWYQQALGQGPQFIFQYYEEEERQRGNFPDRFSGHQFPNYSSELNVNALLLGDSALYLCASSLRGQYEQYFGPGTRLTVT.

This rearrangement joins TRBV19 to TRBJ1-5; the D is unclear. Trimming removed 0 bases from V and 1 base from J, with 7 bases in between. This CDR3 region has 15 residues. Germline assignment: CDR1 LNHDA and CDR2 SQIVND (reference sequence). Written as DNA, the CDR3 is TGTGCCAGTAGTATAGATCCGGGGAGCAATCAGCCCCAGCATTTT. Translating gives CASSIDPGSNQPQHF.

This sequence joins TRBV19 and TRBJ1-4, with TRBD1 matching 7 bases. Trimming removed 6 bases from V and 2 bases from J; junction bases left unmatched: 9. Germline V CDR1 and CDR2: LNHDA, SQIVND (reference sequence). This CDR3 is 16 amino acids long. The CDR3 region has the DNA TGTGCCAGTAGCTTCGGACAGGTATGTACTAATGAAAAACTGTTTTTT. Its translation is CASSFGQVCTNEKLFF.

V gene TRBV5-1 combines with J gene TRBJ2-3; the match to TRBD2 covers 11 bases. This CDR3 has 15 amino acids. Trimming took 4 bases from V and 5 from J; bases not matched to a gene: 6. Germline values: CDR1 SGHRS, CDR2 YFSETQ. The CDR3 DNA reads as TGCGCCAGCAGCGTAGCGGGAGGGCCGGGAGATACGCAGTATTTT. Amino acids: CASSVAGGPGDTQYF. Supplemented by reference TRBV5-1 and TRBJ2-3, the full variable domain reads KAGVTQTPRYLIKTRGQQVTLSCSPISGHRSVSWYQQTPGQGLQFLFEYFSETQRNKGNFPGRFSGRQFSNSRSEMNVSTLELGDSALYLCASSVAGGPGDTQYFGPGTRLTVL.

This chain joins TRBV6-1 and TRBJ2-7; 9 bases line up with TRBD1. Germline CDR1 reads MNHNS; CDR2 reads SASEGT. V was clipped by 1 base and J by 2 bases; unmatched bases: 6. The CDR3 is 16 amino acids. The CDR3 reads CASSEDEDRGTYEQYF. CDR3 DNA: TGTGCCAGCAGTGAAGATGAGGACAGGGGCACCTACGAGCAGTACTTC.

The CDR3 coding sequence is TGTGCCACCAGCCTCGACAGGGGATATGGCTACACCTTC. This translates into CATSLDRGYGYTF. This chain joins TRBV15 and TRBJ1-2, with TRBD1 identical over 8 bases. V gave up 5 bases and J gave up 5 bases; unmatched junction bases: 4. Germline-derived CDR1 and CDR2 are LNHNV and YYDKDF (reference sequence). The CDR3 is 13 residues long.

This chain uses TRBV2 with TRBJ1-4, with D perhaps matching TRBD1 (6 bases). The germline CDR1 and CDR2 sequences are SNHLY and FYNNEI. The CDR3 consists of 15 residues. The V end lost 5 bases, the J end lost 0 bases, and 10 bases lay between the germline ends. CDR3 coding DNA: TGTGCCAGCAGTCCAGGGGCTGCAACTAATGAAAAACTGTTTTTT. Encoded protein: CASSPGAATNEKLFF. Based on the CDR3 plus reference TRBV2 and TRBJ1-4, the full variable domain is EPEVTQTPSHQVTQMGQEVILRCVPISNHLYFYWYRQILGQKVEFLVSFYNNEISEKSEIFDDQFSVERPDGSNFTLKIRSTKLEDSAMYFCASSPGAATNEKLFFGSGTQLSVL.

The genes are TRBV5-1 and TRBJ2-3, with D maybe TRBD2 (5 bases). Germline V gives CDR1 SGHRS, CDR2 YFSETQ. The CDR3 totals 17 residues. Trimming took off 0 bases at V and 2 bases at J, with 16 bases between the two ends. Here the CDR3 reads CASSLGGGRRPTDTQYF. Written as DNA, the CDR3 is TGCGCCAGCAGCTTGGGGGGTGGGAGACGCCCCACAGATACGCAGTATTTT.

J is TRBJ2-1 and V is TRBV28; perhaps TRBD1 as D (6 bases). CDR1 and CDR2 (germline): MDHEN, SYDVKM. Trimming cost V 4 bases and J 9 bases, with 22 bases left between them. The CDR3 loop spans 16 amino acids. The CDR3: CASSSHISGVRIEQFF. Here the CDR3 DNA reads TGTGCCAGCAGTTCGCACATATCAGGGGTAAGAATTGAGCAGTTCTTC.

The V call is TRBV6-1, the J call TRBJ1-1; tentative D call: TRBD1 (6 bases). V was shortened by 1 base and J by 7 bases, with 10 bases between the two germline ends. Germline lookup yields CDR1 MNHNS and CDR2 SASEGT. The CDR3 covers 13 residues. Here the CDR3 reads CASSEEQGREAFF. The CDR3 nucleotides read TGTGCCAGCAGTGAAGAACAGGGCCGTGAAGCTTTCTTT.

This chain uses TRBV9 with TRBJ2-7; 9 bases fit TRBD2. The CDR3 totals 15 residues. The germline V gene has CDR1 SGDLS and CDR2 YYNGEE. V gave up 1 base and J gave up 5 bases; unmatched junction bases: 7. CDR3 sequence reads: CASSVSGGRPHEQYF. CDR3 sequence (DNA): TGTGCCAGCAGCGTAAGCGGGGGGAGGCCCCACGAGCAGTACTTC.